One sample yielded the 2 T cell receptor beta chains listed below, sequenced in a study of cytotoxic CD8 clonotypes in ibrutinib-treated CLL. The assay was immunoSEQ multiplex PCR, and TCRdb's table has in-frame clones only and misses some. The sample records 250,000 to 350,000 clones, approximately 76% being singletons. This specimen consisted of PBMCs, obtained at disease progression, from a patient treated with ibrutinib. The source is a human donor with chronic lymphocytic leukemia.

This clone was picked up a small number of times. The J gene is TRBJ2-7, the V gene TRBV19, with D perhaps matching TRBD2 (6 bases). The germline V gene has CDR1 LNHDA and CDR2 SQIVND (reference sequence). Trimming pared 3 bases from V and 3 bases from J, leaving 18 bases between. This CDR3 contains 16 residues. The chain's CDR3 is CASSISSGGPIYEQYF. The CDR3 bases are TGTGCCAGTAGTATTTCATCCGGGGGACCTATCTACGAGCAGTACTTC.

This chain connects TRBV7-3 to TRBJ2-2; TRBD1 matches at 7 bases. The CDR3 sequence is 16 residues long. The ends lost 4 bases at V and 6 bases at J; junction bases unmatched: 11. Germline V lookup: CDR1 SGHTA, CDR2 FQGTGA. The CDR3 spells CASSSPPGGRAGELFF. The CDR3, as DNA: TGTGCCAGCAGCTCCCCCCCAGGGGGAAGGGCCGGGGAGCTGTTTTTT.